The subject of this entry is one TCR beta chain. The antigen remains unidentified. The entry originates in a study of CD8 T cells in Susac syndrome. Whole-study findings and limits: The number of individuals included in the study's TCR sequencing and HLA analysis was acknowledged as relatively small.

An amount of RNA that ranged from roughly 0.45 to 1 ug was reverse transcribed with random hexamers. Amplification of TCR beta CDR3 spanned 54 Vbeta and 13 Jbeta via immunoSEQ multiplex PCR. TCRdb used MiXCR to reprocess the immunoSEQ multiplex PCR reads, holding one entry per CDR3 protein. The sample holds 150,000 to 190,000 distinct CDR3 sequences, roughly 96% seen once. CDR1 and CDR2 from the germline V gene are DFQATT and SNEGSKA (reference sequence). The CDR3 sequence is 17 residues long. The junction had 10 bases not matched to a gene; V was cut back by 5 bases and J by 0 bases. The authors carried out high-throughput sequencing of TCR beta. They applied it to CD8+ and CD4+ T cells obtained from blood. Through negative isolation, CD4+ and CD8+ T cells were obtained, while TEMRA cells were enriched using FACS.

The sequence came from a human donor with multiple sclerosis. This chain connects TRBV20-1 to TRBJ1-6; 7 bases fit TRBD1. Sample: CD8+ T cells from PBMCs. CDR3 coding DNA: TGCAGTGCTCCTAACCTCCGGGACAGCTCCTATAATTCACCCCTCCACTTT. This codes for CSAPNLRDSSYNSPLHF.